A single sample gave rise to the 15 T cell receptor beta chains below, sequenced in a study of post-analysis software for immune sequencing data (dated by TCRdb to about 2015). Findings and caveats that apply to the study as a whole: About five TRBV segments, including TRBV5-6, TRBV5-1 and TRBV20-1, were significantly more frequent in patients than controls.

The library was generated by PCR. Sequencing was carried out with an Illumina HiSeq 2500. To reduce PCR and sequencing biases, unique molecular identifiers were built into the TCR beta cDNA libraries. TCRdb passed the public sequencing reads through fastp at Q25 and MiXCR, retaining productive beta sequences. Rows merge per CDR3 protein into single entries with the most common DNA and genes. The table for this sample lists some 690,000 distinct CDR3 sequences; more than 50% of them were counted only once. The ten top clones hold roughly 10% of the sample. These receptors have no identified antigens. Sequenced sample: blood. Receptors originate from a girl aged 2 to 10 with multiple sclerosis.

The rearrangement links TRBV11-2 to TRBJ1-1, with D possibly matching TRBD1 (5 bases). Trimming took off 4 bases at V and 1 base at J, with 16 bases between the two ends. The CDR3 extends over 16 amino acids. Germline CDR1 and CDR2: SGHAT and FQNNGV. The CDR3 DNA is TGTGCCAGCAGCTCATCAAGGAGGCAGGGGAACACTGAAGCTTTCTTT. It codes for CASSSSRRQGNTEAFF.

In this sample, this clonotype turned up a few times. This rearrangement joins TRBV5-1 to TRBJ1-2; D call uncertain. The length of the CDR3 is 15 residues. V gave up 4 bases and J gave up 0 bases, with 13 bases separating them. Germline-derived CDR1 and CDR2 are SGHRS and YFSETQ. This CDR3 reads CASSPLLTANYGYTF. The CDR3 coding sequence is TGCGCCAGCAGCCCCCTATTGACGGCTAACTATGGCTACACCTTC.

The chain employs TRBV6-5 and TRBJ2-7; 8 bases line up with TRBD2. The CDR3 has 17 residues. Trimming removed 0 bases from V and 3 bases from J; junction bases left unmatched: 10. The V gene's germline CDR1 is MNHEY and CDR2 SVGAGI. CDR3 nucleotides: TGTGCCAGCAGTTACTCATCGGGGGGGAAATCCAACTACGAGCAGTACTTC. Translating it yields CASSYSSGGKSNYEQYF.

This clonotype was recorded only once. V gene TRBV5-5 combines with J gene TRBJ2-3; 10 nucleotides match TRBD2. V lost 5 bases, J lost 0 bases, and 15 bases stayed unmatched. The CDR3 consists of 19 residues. The V gene's germline CDR1 is SGHKS and CDR2 YYEKEE (reference sequence). CDR3 protein: CASSFPLAGNVASTDTQYF. CDR3 DNA sequence: TGTGCCAGCAGTTTCCCACTAGCGGGAAACGTAGCTAGCACAGATACGCAGTATTTT. The entire variable domain, with the rest obtained from reference TRBV5-5 and TRBJ2-3, is as follows: DAGVTQSPTHLIKTRGQQVTLRCSPISGHKSVSWYQQVLGQGPQFIFQYYEKEERGRGNFPDRFSARQFPNYSSELNVNALLLGDSALYLCASSFPLAGNVASTDTQYFGPGTRLTVL.

This clonotype occurred a few times. This chain's CDR3 is CASSFSGADTQYF. CDR3 nucleotides: TGTGCCAGCAGTTTTAGCGGGGCTGATACGCAGTATTTT. The rearrangement joins TRBV12-3 or TRBV12-4 to TRBJ2-3, with TRBD2 matching 8 bases. V lost 3 bases, J lost 6 bases, and 2 bases stayed unmatched. CDR3 size: 13 residues.

The rearrangement joins TRBV4-3 to TRBJ2-2; D is perhaps TRBD1 (5 bases). From germline, CDR1 is LGHNA and CDR2 YSLEER. The CDR3 covers 15 residues. Trimming removed 4 bases from V and 2 bases from J, with 11 bases in between. CDR3 region: CASSPHRRNTGELFF. The CDR3 bases are TGCGCCAGCAGCCCCCACAGGAGAAACACCGGGGAGCTGTTTTTT.

This clonotype was observed a single time. CDR3 residues: CASSDLEGSTEAFF. For the CDR3, the DNA is TGTGCCAGCAGCGACCTTGAGGGAAGCACTGAAGCTTTCTTT. The J gene is TRBJ1-1, the V gene TRBV7-9; D ambiguous. V lost 5 bases to trimming and J lost 4 bases, with 14 bases between them. The germline gives CDR1 SEHNR, CDR2 FQNEAQ (reference sequence). The CDR3 is 14 residues long.

This clonotype was seen only a few times. The germline gene is not matched at one end of the junction; a read error may be the cause. The CDR3 region is CATSDFGLAVGDTRYF. The DNA of the CDR3 is TGTGCCACCAGTGATTTTGGTCTAGCGGTTGGGGATACGCGGTATTTT. This chain connects TRBV24-1 to TRBJ2-3; the match to TRBD2 covers 7 bases. There are 16 residues in the CDR3. CDR1 KGHDR and CDR2 SFDVKD come from the germline V gene.

The gene calls are TRBV11-2 and TRBJ2-7; D not resolved. Germline V CDR1 and CDR2: SGHAT, FQNNGV. V shed 1 base and J shed 3 bases, with 16 bases lying between them. The CDR3 is 16 residues long. CDR3 residues: CASSLGVSGPLYEQYF. The DNA of the CDR3 is TGTGCCAGCAGCTTAGGTGTATCGGGTCCTCTCTACGAGCAGTACTTC.

The chain uses TRBV4-2 and TRBJ2-1; 8 bases align to TRBD1. Trimming cost V 0 bases and J 6 bases; bases outside gene matches: 7. CDR1 is LGHNA, CDR2 YNFKEQ, per germline. The CDR3 length is 16 residues. The CDR3 is CASSQESGTGRNEQFF. In DNA form, the CDR3 reads TGTGCCAGCAGCCAAGAGTCGGGGACAGGTCGCAATGAGCAGTTCTTC.

The chain joins TRBV6-5 to TRBJ1-2; TRBD1 matches 9 bases. Per germline, CDR1 MNHEY and CDR2 SVGAGI. This CDR3 is built from 15 residues. V shed 5 bases, J shed 7 bases, and the junction held 11 bases outside the gene matches. The CDR3 is CASSRTGTGRGGYTF. The CDR3 DNA sequence: TGTGCCAGCAGTCGGACCGGGACAGGGCGTGGTGGCTACACCTTC.

The chain uses TRBV5-1 and TRBJ2-1; D possibly corresponds to TRBD1 (6 bases). Trimming cost V 4 bases and J 6 bases, with 17 bases left between them. The CDR3 is 15 amino acids. From germline, CDR1 is SGHRS and CDR2 YFSETQ. Here the CDR3 reads CASSGPGHQGNEQFF. CDR3 in DNA: TGCGCCAGCAGCGGACCGGGACACCAGGGCAATGAGCAGTTCTTC.

The rearrangement links TRBV7-2 to TRBJ2-3; 7 positions agree with TRBD1. This CDR3 has 14 residues. Germline values: CDR1 SGHTA, CDR2 FQGNSA. J lost 8 bases, V lost 5 bases, and 10 bases had no gene match. The CDR3 reads CASSDGQVRGTQYF. The CDR3 nucleotides read TGTGCCAGCAGCGATGGACAGGTCAGGGGTACGCAGTATTTT.

Concerning this clonotype itself: This could be a read error, since a much larger clone is one nucleotide away. The chain couples TRBV6-2 or TRBV6-3 to TRBJ1-1; D remains ambiguous. The ends were cut back, 0 bases at V and 1 base at J, with 3 bases in the middle. The germline V gene encodes CDR1 MNHEY and CDR2 SVGEGT. This CDR3 contains 13 residues. This chain's CDR3 is CASSYSENTEAFF. CDR3 bases: TGTGCCAGCAGTTACTCGGAGAACACTGAAGCTTTCTTT.

This sequence joins TRBV29-1 and TRBJ2-5; 9 bases are shared with TRBD2. The DNA end lines up better with TRBJ2-7; the J call may be wrong. From germline, CDR1 is SQVTM and CDR2 ANQGSEA. This CDR3 is built from 14 residues. The CDR3 DNA sequence: TGCAGCGTTGAAGATGAGCGGGAGGTCTACGAGCAGTACTTC. This encodes CSVEDEREVYEQYF.